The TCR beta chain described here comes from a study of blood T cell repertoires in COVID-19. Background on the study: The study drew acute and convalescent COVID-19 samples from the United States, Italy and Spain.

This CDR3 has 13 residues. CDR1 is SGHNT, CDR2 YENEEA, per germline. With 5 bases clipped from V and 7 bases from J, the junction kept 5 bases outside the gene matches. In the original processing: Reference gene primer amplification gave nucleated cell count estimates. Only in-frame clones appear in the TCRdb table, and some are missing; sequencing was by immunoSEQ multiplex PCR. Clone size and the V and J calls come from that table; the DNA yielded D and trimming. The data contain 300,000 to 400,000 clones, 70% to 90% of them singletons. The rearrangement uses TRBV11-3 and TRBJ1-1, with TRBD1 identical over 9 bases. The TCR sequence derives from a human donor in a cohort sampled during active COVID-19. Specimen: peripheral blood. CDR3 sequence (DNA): TGTGCCAGCAGCCCACAGGGGGCGGGTGAAGCTTTCTTT. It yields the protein CASSPQGAGEAFF.